This record concerns one T cell receptor (beta chain) sequence. The target antigen is unknown. The sample belongs to a study of CD4 T cells in relation to SARS-CoV-2 and coronaviruses. Across the study: ViraFEST: roughly 10-day antigen culture of PBMCs, then TCR beta CDR3 sequencing. Shared crossreactive spike epitopes were mapped to their HLA restriction.

Sequencing used immunoSEQ multiplex PCR; TCRdb keeps in-frame clones, though not all of them. The repertoire consists of about 17,000 clones, with 70% to 75% occurring once and the leading ten covering 30%. The CDR3 runs to 15 residues. The germline V gene encodes CDR1 MDHEN and CDR2 SYDVKM. Trimming left V 6 bases short and J 10 bases short, with 19 bases between. Before the COVID-19 pandemic, during about 2010-2018, CD4+ T cells were taken from unexposed donors. CD4+ T cells were isolated from the cells after around 11 days of culture. Cells permitting, SARS-CoV-2 S/N and four cold-coronavirus spikes were tested on unexposed-donor CD4+ T cells. Cultures held two million PBMCs per well with 8.5 to 10 IU/ml IL-2.

The sequence came from a human donor in good health. The specimen sequenced was CD4+ T cells from PBMCs, cultured in vitro. V gene TRBV28 combines with J gene TRBJ1-6; possible D gene TRBD1, 5 bases. CDR3 nucleotide sequence: TGTGCCAGCAGGGGGGGGGTATATATGCACTCACCCCTCCACTTT. It is translated as CASRGGVYMHSPLHF.